These 17 T cell receptor beta chains were all obtained from the same sample, sequenced in a study of T cell changes during pregnancy in multiple sclerosis. Sequenced by immunoSEQ multiplex PCR; TCRdb stores in-frame clones only, minus some. The table lists tens of thousands of clones, about 88% of them singletons. The sample consisted of CD8+ T cells from peripheral blood mononuclear cells, taken before pregnancy. These TCRs come from a female donor with multiple sclerosis, enrolled in a pregnancy study.

This chain uses TRBV9 with TRBJ1-1, with a weak D call TRBD1 (6 bases). There are 14 residues in the CDR3. Germline V gene sequence: CDR1 SGDLS, CDR2 YYNGEE. Trimming pared 0 bases from V and 6 bases from J, leaving 12 bases between. The CDR3 sequence is CASSVAEGDPEAFF. Here the CDR3 DNA reads TGTGCCAGCAGCGTAGCTGAGGGGGACCCTGAAGCTTTCTTT.

This rearrangement joins TRBV7-2 to TRBJ2-5; TRBD1 agrees at 7 bases. J lost 3 bases, V lost 2 bases, and 12 bases had no gene match. The V gene's germline CDR1 is SGHTA and CDR2 FQGNSA. The CDR3 is 17 residues long. The CDR3 DNA follows: TGTGCCAGCAGCTTACACCTCAGGGGGAGCCAGGAAGAGACCCAGTACTTC. The encoded protein is CASSLHLRGSQEETQYF.

The table lists this clone with a few counts. The V and J genes are TRBV6-5 and TRBJ1-2, with 10 positions matching TRBD1. V was clipped by 4 bases and J by 6 bases; unmatched bases: 8. CDR1 and CDR2 from the germline V gene are MNHEY and SVGAGI. This CDR3 contains 15 residues. The CDR3 DNA reads as TGTGCCAGCAGTTCCGAGACAGGGGGCAGGGATGGCTACACCTTC. This sequence encodes CASSSETGGRDGYTF.

The chain carries TRBV27 and TRBJ1-1; a possible D gene is TRBD1 (6 bases). Germline V gene sequence: CDR1 MNHEY, CDR2 SMNVEV (reference sequence). The CDR3 extends over 15 amino acids. Trimming took 3 bases from V and 0 from J, leaving 11 bases between them. The CDR3 reads CASSFQQGMNTEAFF. DNA for the CDR3: TGTGCCAGCAGTTTTCAACAGGGTATGAACACTGAAGCTTTCTTT.

This clone was observed a single time. This chain joins TRBV2 and TRBJ1-2, with TRBD1 as a possible D gene (5 bases). Germline V gives CDR1 SNHLY, CDR2 FYNNEI. CDR3 length: 12 amino acids. The germline V and J ends were trimmed by 10 bases and 3 bases, with 12 bases remaining between them. CDR3 in DNA: TGTGCCACCCAGGTGGGGCACTATGGCTACACCTTC. This sequence encodes CATQVGHYGYTF.

The genes are TRBV9 and TRBJ1-1; D is unresolved. Deletions cut 4 bases from V and 7 bases from J, with 14 bases between. Germline-derived CDR1 and CDR2 are SGDLS and YYNGEE. This CDR3 comprises 13 residues. CDR3 nucleotides: TGTGCCAGCAGCCCCCAGCGGAGAAATGAAGCTTTCTTT. It is translated as CASSPQRRNEAFF.

This clone was detected once. The chain is built from TRBV9 and TRBJ1-2; D remains ambiguous. Trimming took off 3 bases at V and 1 base at J, with 16 bases between the two ends. This CDR3 region has 16 residues. CDR1 is SGDLS, CDR2 YYNGEE, per germline. This CDR3 is CASSGRRLGGNYGYTF. The CDR3 DNA reads TGTGCCAGCAGCGGAAGACGACTGGGAGGTAACTATGGCTACACCTTC.

This chain links TRBV9 with TRBJ1-1, with unresolved D. V was trimmed by 4 bases and J by 5 bases, leaving 12 bases between them. Germline V gene data show CDR1 as SGDLS and CDR2 as YYNGEE. This CDR3 comprises 13 residues. The CDR3 sequence: CASSPGGRTEAFF. CDR3 nucleotides: TGTGCCAGCAGCCCGGGTGGGAGGACTGAAGCTTTCTTT. Full variable domain (rest looked up from reference TRBV9 and TRBJ1-1): DSGVTQTPKHLITATGQRVTLRCSPRSGDLSVYWYQQSLDQGLQFLIQYYNGEERAKGNILERFSAQQFPDLHSELNLSSLELGDSALYFCASSPGGRTEAFFGQGTRLTVV.

This clone has just one count. One end of the junction fails to match germline, which may point to a read error. The chain is built from TRBV9 and TRBJ2-1; 7 bases are shared with TRBD1. The CDR3 spans 17 residues. CDR1 is SGDLS, CDR2 YYNGEE, per germline. CDR3 sequence reads: CASSVSGTTGNNNEQFF. As DNA, the CDR3 is TGTGCCAGCAGCGTAAGCGGCACGACAGGGAACAACAACGAGCAGTTCTTC. Full variable domain (rest looked up from reference TRBV9 and TRBJ2-1): DSGVTQTPKHLITATGQRVTLRCSPRSGDLSVYWYQQSLDQGLQFLIQYYNGEERAKGNILERFSAQQFPDLHSELNLSSLELGDSALYFCASSVSGTTGNNNEQFFGPGTRLTVL.

The chain couples TRBV15 to TRBJ1-6; D not resolved. With 0 bases removed from V and 14 bases from J, the gap between germline ends came to 8 bases. From germline, CDR1 is LNHNV and CDR2 YYDKDF (reference sequence). The CDR3 runs 12 residues. This chain's CDR3 is CATSREGETLHF. The CDR3 DNA reads as TGTGCCACCAGCAGAGAAGGAGAGACCCTCCACTTT.

The rearrangement uses TRBV2 and TRBJ2-3, with 15 bases matching TRBD2. From germline, CDR1 is SNHLY and CDR2 FYNNEI. The ends lost 6 bases at V and 0 bases at J; junction bases unmatched: 7. The CDR3 length is 18 residues. This CDR3 reads CASSDGTSGGPSTDTQYF. CDR3 coding DNA: TGTGCCAGCAGCGACGGGACTAGCGGGGGGCCTAGCACAGATACGCAGTATTTT.

The chain uses TRBV10-1 and TRBJ2-7, with 10 positions matching TRBD2. The V gene's germline CDR1 is WNHNN and CDR2 SYGVQD (reference sequence). V was clipped by 3 bases and J by 2 bases; unmatched bases: 4. The CDR3 extends over 15 amino acids. The CDR3 protein is CASSDLAGATYEQYF. Written as DNA, the CDR3 is TGCGCCAGCAGTGACCTAGCGGGGGCCACCTACGAGCAGTACTTC.

The V and J genes are TRBV7-9 and TRBJ2-3; TRBD1 agrees at 9 bases. The CDR3 length is 15 residues. Germline lookup yields CDR1 SEHNR and CDR2 FQNEAQ (reference sequence). With 5 bases clipped from V and 3 bases from J, the junction kept 6 bases outside the gene matches. CDR3 nucleotide sequence: TGTGCCAGCAGCCCGAGGACAGGGGCGACAGATACGCAGTATTTT. It is translated as CASSPRTGATDTQYF.

This clone was detected once. J is TRBJ2-7 and V is TRBV5-1; 12 bases align to TRBD2. Trimming removed 4 bases from V and 4 bases from J; junction bases left unmatched: 9. The CDR3 loop spans 16 amino acids. CDR1 and CDR2 (germline): SGHRS, YFSETQ. The CDR3 region is CASSLSSGGARYEQYF. DNA of the CDR3: TGCGCCAGCAGCCTATCTAGCGGGGGGGCCCGGTACGAGCAGTACTTC. Full variable domain (rest looked up from reference TRBV5-1 and TRBJ2-7): KAGVTQTPRYLIKTRGQQVTLSCSPISGHRSVSWYQQTPGQGLQFLFEYFSETQRNKGNFPGRFSGRQFSNSRSEMNVSTLELGDSALYLCASSLSSGGARYEQYFGPGTRLTVT.

V and J are TRBV7-9 and TRBJ1-2, with a tentative D call TRBD1 (5 bases). Trimming removed 1 base at V and 4 bases at J, with 16 bases between. The CDR3 runs 16 residues. CDR1 and CDR2 (germline): SEHNR, FQNEAQ (reference sequence). In DNA, the CDR3 is TGTGCCAGCAGCTTAGAGGGCGGGAGAGGGGTCTATGGCTACACCTTC. As protein: CASSLEGGRGVYGYTF.

This chain uses TRBV7-8 with TRBJ1-1; TRBD1 aligns across 12 bases. The germline V gene encodes CDR1 SGHVS and CDR2 FQNEAQ. The CDR3 sequence is 18 residues long. V lost 1 base and J lost 0; bases outside the gene matches: 6. The CDR3 is CASSLVGTGGGMNTEAFF. The CDR3, as DNA: TGTGCCAGCAGCTTAGTGGGGACAGGGGGCGGGATGAACACTGAAGCTTTCTTT.

Only a few counts were recorded for this clone. This chain links TRBV6-1 with TRBJ1-2; D is perhaps TRBD1 (5 bases). The CDR3 runs to 15 residues. V was clipped by 3 bases and J by 8 bases, with 19 bases between them. Germline values: CDR1 MNHNS, CDR2 SASEGT. The DNA for the CDR3 is TGTGCCAGCAGTGAGGCCGCTGGGGCCCCCGGGGGCTACACCTTC. Its translation is CASSEAAGAPGGYTF.